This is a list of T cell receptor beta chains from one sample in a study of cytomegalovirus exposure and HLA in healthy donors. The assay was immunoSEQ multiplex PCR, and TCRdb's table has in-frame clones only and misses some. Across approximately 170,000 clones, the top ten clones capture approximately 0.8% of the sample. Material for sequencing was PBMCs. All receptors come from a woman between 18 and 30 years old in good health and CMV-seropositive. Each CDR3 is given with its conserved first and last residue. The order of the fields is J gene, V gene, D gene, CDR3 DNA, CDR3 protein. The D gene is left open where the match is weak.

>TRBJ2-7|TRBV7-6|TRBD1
TGTGCCAGCAGCCTGGGACAGTCGGCCTACGAGCAGTACTTC
CASSLGQSAYEQYF
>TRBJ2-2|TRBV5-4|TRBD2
TGTGCCAGCAGCTTGGTGGCTTTCCTAGCGGGAGAGGACACCGGGGAGCTGTTTTTT
CASSLVAFLAGEDTGELFF
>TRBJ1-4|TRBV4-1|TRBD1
TGCGCCAGCAGCCAGGGGACAGGGGGCCAAGCTAATGAAAAACTGTTTTTT
CASSQGTGGQANEKLFF
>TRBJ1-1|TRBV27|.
TGTGCCAGCAGTTTTGACAGACCGAACACTGAAGCTTTCTTT
CASSFDRPNTEAFF
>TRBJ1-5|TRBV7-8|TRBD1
TGTGCCAGCAGCACCTACAGGGGGCCGCAACAGCCCCAGCATTTT
CASSTYRGPQQPQHF
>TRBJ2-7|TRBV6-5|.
TGTGCCAGCAGTTACTCGTTTCGGTCGAGCTCCTACGAGCAGTACTTC
CASSYSFRSSSYEQYF
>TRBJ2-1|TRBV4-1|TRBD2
TGCGCCAGCAGCCAGGGACTAGCGGGGGGCGATGAGCAGTTCTTC
CASSQGLAGGDEQFF
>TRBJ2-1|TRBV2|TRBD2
TGTGCCAGCAGAAAAGGGACTAGCGCTTCAAAGCAGTTCTTC
CASRKGTSASKQFF
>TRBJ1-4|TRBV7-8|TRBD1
TGTGCCAGCAGCTCCTACAGGGGCCGTAATGAAAAACTGTTTTTT
CASSSYRGRNEKLFF
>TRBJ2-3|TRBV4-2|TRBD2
TGTGCCAGCAGCCCAGCGGGAGGGCCCGCGAATACGCAGTATTTT
CASSPAGGPANTQYF
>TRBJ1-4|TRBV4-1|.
TGCGCCAGCAGCCGGCCCCAGGGTGCAACTAATGAAAAACTGTTTTTT
CASSRPQGATNEKLFF
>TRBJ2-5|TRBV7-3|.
TGTGCCAGCAGCCCCGGCGGTGGCAGGGAAAAGACCCAGTACTTC
CASSPGGGREKTQYF
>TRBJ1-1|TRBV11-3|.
TGTGCCAGCAGCTACCGGGGTGAACAGACTGAAGCTTTCTTT
CASSYRGEQTEAFF
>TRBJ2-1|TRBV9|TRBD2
TGTGCCAGCAGCGTACCGACTAGCGGGAGAGCTGAGCAGTTCTTC
CASSVPTSGRAEQFF
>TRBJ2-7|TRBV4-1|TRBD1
TGCGCCAGCAGCCACCGGGACAGGAAGTACGAGCAGTACTTC
CASSHRDRKYEQYF
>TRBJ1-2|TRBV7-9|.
TGTGCCAGCAGAGAGTGGGGGCAGGACTATGGCTACACCTTC
CASREWGQDYGYTF
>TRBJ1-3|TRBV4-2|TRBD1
TGTGCCAGCAGCCAACCGGGACAGGGAGCTGGAAACACCATATATTTT
CASSQPGQGAGNTIYF
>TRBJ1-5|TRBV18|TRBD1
TGTGCCAGCTCACCACAGGGGGCAGAACCCAATCAGCCCCAGCATTTT
CASSPQGAEPNQPQHF
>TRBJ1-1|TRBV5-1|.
TGCGCCAGCAGCGGAGTGGCGGGGTTGGGCACTGAAGCTTTCTTT
CASSGVAGLGTEAFF
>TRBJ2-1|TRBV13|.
TGTGCCAGCAGCTTAAGTCTCGAGTCGAGCTCCTACAATGAGCAGTTCTTC
CASSLSLESSSYNEQFF
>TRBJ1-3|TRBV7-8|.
TGTGCCAACTCACCTCACTCTGGAAACACCATATATTTT
CANSPHSGNTIYF
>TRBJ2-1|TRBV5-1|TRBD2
TGCGCCAGCAGCTCTCTAGCGGAGGGTTTTGAGCAGTTCTTC
CASSSLAEGFEQFF
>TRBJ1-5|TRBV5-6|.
TGTGCCAGCAGCTTGGGCGGACACGGGCAAGGGCCCCAGCATTTT
CASSLGGHGQGPQHF
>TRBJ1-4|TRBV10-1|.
TGCGCCAGCAGGCGACAGGATAACGAAAAACTGTTTTTT
CASRRQDNEKLFF
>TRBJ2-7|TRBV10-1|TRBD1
TGCGCCAGCAGTGAGGGCAGGGGGCTTAACGAGCAGTACTTC
CASSEGRGLNEQYF